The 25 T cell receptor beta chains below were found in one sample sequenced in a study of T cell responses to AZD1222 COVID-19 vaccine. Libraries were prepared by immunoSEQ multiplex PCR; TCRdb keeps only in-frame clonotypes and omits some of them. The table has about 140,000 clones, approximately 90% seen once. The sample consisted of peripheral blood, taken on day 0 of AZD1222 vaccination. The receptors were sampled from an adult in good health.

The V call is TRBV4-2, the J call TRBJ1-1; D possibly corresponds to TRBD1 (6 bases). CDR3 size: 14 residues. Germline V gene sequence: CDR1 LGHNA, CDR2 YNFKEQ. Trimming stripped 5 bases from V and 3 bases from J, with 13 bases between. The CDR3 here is CASSWRTADTEAFF. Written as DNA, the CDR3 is TGTGCCAGCAGCTGGCGGACAGCGGACACTGAAGCTTTCTTT.

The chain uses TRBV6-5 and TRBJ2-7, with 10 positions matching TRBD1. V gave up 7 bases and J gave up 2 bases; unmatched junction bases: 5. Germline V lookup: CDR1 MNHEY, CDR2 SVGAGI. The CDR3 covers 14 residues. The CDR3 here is CASTRGTGAYEQYF. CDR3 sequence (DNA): TGTGCCAGCACCAGGGGGACAGGGGCCTACGAGCAGTACTTC.

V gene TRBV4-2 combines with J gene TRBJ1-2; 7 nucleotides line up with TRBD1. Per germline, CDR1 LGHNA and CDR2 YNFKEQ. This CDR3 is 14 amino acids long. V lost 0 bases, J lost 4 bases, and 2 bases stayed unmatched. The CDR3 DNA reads TGTGCCAGCAGCCAAGACAGGGGGGCCTATGGCTACACCTTC. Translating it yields CASSQDRGAYGYTF.

The CDR3 here is CASSQEGWRDLSYGYTF. The CDR3 DNA follows: TGCGCCAGCAGCCAAGAGGGGTGGAGGGACCTCAGCTATGGCTACACCTTC. This chain links TRBV4-1 with TRBJ1-2, with D tentatively TRBD1 (5 bases). The ends were cut back, 0 bases at V and 4 bases at J, with 18 bases in the middle. The CDR3 loop spans 17 amino acids. The germline CDR1 and CDR2 sequences are MGHRA and YSYEKL.

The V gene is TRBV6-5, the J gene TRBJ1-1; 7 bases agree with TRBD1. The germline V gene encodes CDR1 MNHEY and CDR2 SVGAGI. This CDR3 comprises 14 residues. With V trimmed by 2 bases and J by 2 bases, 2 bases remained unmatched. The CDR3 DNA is TGTGCCAGCAGTTACAACAGGGGAAACACTGAAGCTTTCTTT. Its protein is CASSYNRGNTEAFF.

The CDR3 loop reads CASSQDGKNYGYTF. CDR3 DNA: TGCGCCAGCAGCCAAGATGGGAAGAACTATGGCTACACCTTC. The chain uses TRBV4-3 and TRBJ1-2; D gene unclear. This CDR3 is built from 14 residues. Germline CDR1 LGHNA, CDR2 YSLEER. V dropped 0 bases and J dropped 2 bases, with 7 bases sitting between them.

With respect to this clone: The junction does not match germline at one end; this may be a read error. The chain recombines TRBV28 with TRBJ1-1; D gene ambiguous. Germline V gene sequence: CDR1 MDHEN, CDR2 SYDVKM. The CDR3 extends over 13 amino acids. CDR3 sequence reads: CASSSNTYLHPVF. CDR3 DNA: TGTGCCAGCAGTTCTAACACGTATTTACACCCCGTTTTC.

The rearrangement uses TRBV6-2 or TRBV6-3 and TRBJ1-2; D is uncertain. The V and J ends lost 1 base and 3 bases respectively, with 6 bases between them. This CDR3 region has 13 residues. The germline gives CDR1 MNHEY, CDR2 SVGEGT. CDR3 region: CASSYWQDYGYTF. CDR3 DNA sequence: TGTGCCAGCAGTTACTGGCAGGACTATGGCTACACCTTC.

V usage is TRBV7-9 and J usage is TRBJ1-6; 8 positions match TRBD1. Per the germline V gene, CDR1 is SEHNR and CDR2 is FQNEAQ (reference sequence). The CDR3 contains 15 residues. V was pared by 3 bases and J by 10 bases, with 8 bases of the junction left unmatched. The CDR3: CASSLDRTGRSPLHF. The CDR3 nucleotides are TGTGCCAGCAGCTTGGACAGGACAGGGAGGTCACCCCTCCACTTT.

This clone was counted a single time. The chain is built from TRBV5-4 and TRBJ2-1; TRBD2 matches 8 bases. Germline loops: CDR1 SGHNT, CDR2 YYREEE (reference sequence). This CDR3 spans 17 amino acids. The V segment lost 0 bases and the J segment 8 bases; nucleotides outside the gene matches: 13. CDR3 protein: CASSLAQGAGAGYEQFF. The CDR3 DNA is TGTGCCAGCAGCTTGGCCCAGGGAGCGGGAGCTGGGTATGAGCAGTTCTTC.

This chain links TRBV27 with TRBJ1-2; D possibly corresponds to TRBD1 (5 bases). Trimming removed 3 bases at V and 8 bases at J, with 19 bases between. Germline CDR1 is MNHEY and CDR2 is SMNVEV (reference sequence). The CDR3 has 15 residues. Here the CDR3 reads CASSLVPGREDGYTF. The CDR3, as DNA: TGTGCCAGCAGTTTGGTCCCAGGGCGCGAGGACGGCTACACCTTC.

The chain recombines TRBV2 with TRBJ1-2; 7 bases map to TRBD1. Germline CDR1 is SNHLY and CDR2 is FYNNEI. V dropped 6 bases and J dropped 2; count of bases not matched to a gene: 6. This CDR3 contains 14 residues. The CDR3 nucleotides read TGTGCCAGCAGGAATTCACAGGGGAACTATGGCTACACCTTC. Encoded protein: CASRNSQGNYGYTF.

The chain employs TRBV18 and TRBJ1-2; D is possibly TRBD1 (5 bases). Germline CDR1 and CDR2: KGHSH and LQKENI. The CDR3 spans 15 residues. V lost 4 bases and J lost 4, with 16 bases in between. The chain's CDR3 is CASSHQTDPPYGYTF. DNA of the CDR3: TGTGCCAGCTCACATCAGACAGACCCACCCTATGGCTACACCTTC.

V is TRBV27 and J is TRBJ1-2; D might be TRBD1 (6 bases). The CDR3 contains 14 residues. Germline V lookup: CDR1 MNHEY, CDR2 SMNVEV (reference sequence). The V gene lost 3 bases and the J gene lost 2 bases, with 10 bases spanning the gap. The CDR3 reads CASSLGHRNYGYTF. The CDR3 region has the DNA TGTGCCAGCAGTTTGGGACACCGAAACTATGGCTACACCTTC.

In DNA, the CDR3 is TGTGCCAGCAGTTTATCCTTTTTGCAGGGGGCGTTGTATGGCTACACCTTC. Its translation is CASSLSFLQGALYGYTF. The chain uses TRBV27 and TRBJ1-2; 8 bases align to TRBD1. The CDR3 consists of 17 residues. The germline V gene encodes CDR1 MNHEY and CDR2 SMNVEV (reference sequence). J was trimmed by 5 bases and V by 0 bases; bases with no gene match: 11.

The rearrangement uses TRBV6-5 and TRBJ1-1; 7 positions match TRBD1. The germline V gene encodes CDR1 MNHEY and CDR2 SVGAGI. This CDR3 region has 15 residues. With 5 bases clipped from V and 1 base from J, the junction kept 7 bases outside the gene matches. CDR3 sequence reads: CASSRDSYQNTEAFF. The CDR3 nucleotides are TGTGCCAGCAGTCGGGACAGTTACCAGAACACTGAAGCTTTCTTT.

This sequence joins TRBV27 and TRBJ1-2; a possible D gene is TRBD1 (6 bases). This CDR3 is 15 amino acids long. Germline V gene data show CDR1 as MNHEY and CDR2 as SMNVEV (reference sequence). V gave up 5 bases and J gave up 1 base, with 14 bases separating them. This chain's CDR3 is CASSMRTANNYGYTF. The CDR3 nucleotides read TGTGCCAGCAGTATGAGGACAGCTAATAACTATGGCTACACCTTC.

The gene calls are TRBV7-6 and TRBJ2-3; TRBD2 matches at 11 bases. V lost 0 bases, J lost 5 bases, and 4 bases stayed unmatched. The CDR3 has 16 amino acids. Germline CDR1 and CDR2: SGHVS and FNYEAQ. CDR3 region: CASSLAGGLAVDTQYF. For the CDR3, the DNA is TGTGCCAGCAGCTTAGCAGGGGGACTAGCGGTAGATACGCAGTATTTT.

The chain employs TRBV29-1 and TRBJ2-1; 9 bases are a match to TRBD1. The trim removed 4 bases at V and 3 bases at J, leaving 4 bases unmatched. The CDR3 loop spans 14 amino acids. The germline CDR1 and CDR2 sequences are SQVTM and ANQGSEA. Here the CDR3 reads CSVVGTGRYNEQFF. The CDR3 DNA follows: TGCAGCGTTGTGGGGACAGGGCGCTACAATGAGCAGTTCTTC.

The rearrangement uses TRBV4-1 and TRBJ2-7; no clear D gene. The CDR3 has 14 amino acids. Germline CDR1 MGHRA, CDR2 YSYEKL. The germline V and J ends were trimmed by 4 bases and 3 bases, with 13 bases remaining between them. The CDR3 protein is CASSLPGGSYEQYF. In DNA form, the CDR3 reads TGCGCCAGCAGCCTGCCCGGTGGCAGCTACGAGCAGTACTTC.

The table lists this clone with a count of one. Here the CDR3 reads CASSSWDVESSYEQYF. The CDR3 region has the DNA TGTGCCAGCAGCTCCTGGGACGTTGAGAGCTCCTACGAGCAGTACTTC. The chain employs TRBV14 and TRBJ2-7; D is perhaps TRBD1 or TRBD2 (5 bases each). The CDR3 extends over 16 amino acids. Trimming took 5 bases from V and 0 from J, leaving 17 bases between them. Germline CDR1 SGHDN, CDR2 FVKESK.

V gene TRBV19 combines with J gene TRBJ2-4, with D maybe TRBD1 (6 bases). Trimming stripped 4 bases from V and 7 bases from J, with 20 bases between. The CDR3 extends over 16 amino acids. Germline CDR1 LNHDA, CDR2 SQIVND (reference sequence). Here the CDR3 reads CASSKNIQGPWNIQYF. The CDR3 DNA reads TGTGCCAGTAGTAAAAACATACAGGGCCCATGGAACATTCAGTACTTC.

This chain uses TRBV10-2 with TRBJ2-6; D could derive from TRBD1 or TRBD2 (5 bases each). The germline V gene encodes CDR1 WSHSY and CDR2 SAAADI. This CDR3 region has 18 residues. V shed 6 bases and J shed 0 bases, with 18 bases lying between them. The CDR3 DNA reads TGCGCCAGCAGCCGGGGCGGCAGGGTCTTCTCTGGGGCCAACGTCCTGACTTTC. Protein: CASSRGGRVFSGANVLTF.

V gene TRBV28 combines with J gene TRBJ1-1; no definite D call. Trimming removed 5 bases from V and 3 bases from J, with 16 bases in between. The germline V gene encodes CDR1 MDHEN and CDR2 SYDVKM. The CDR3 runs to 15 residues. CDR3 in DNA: TGTGCCAGCAGTAGGACCGACACGATCGACACTGAAGCTTTCTTT. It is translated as CASSRTDTIDTEAFF.

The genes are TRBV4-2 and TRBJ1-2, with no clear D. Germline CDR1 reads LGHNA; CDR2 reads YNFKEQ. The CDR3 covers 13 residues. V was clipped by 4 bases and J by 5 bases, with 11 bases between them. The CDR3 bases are TGTGCCAGCAGCCTGGACCCCGAGTATGGCTACACCTTC. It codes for CASSLDPEYGYTF.